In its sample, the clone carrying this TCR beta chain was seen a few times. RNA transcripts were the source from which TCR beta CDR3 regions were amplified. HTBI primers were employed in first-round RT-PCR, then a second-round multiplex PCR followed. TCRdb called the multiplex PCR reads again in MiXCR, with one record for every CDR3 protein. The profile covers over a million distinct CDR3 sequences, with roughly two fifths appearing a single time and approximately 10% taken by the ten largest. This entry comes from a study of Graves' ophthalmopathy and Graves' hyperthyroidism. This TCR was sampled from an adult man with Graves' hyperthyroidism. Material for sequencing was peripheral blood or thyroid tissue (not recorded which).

This CDR3 is CASSPWARGANVLTF. CDR3 nucleotides: TGTGCCAGCAGCCCTTGGGCGAGGGGGGCCAACGTCCTGACTTTC. The V gene is TRBV7-9, the J gene TRBJ2-6; D is unclear. Trimming took off 5 bases at V and 4 bases at J, with 12 bases between the two ends. This CDR3 contains 15 residues. CDR1 SEHNR and CDR2 FQNEAQ come from the germline V gene (reference sequence).